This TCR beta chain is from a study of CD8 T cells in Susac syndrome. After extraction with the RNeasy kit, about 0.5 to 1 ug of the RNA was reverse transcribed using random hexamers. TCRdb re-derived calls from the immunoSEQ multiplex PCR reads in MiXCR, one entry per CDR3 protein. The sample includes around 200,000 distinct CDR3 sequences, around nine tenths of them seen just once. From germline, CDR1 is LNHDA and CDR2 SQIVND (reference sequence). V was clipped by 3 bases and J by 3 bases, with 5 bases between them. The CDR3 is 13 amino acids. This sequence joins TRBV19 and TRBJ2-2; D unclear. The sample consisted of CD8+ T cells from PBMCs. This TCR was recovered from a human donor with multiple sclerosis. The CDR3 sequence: CASSMGYTGELFF. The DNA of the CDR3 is TGTGCCAGTAGTATGGGGTACACCGGGGAGCTGTTTTTT.